These T cell receptor beta chains were read from a single sample in a study of blood T cell repertoires in COVID-19. The assay was immunoSEQ multiplex PCR, and TCRdb's table has in-frame clones only and misses some. Here the sample spans 75,000 to 90,000 clones, less than 90% being singletons. The sequencing sample was made of peripheral blood. The receptors originated from a human donor in a cohort sampled during active COVID-19. The CDR3 runs from the conserved cysteine through the conserved F or W. The D gene is left open where the match is weak. Rows may omit the clone size; those that give it use once, few, many or a size class.

V gene	D gene	clone size	J gene	CDR3 length	CDR3 DNA	CDR3 protein
TRBV7-8	-	-	TRBJ2-5	14	TGTGCCAGCAGCTTAGCTGCGTACCAAGAGACCCAGTACTTC	CASSLAAYQETQYF
TRBV6-5	TRBD1	few	TRBJ1-1	16	TGTGCCAGCAGTTCAACGTACTACAGGGGGGGCACTGAAGCTTTCTTT	CASSSTYYRGGTEAFF
TRBV11-2	-	-	TRBJ2-7	16	TGTGCCAGCAGCTTAGATCGGTCTCAGGGGAACGACGAGCAGTACTTC	CASSLDRSQGNDEQYF
TRBV7-2	-	-	TRBJ2-3	12	TGTGCCAGCAGCCCCGGAGGAGATACGCAGTATTTT	CASSPGGDTQYF
TRBV6-1	TRBD1	-	TRBJ1-5	14	TGTGCCAGCAGTGAAGTGACAGGGGTTCAGCCCCAGCATTTT	CASSEVTGVQPQHF
TRBV3-1/TRBV3-2	TRBD1	-	TRBJ1-1	14	TGTGCCAGCAGCCGCGGGACAGGGTGGACTGAAGCTTTCTTT	CASSRGTGWTEAFF
TRBV5-1	TRBD1	-	TRBJ2-2	16	TGCGCCAGCAGCTTGGTTGGACAGGAGAACACCGGGGAGCTGTTTTTT	CASSLVGQENTGELFF
TRBV19	TRBD1	few	TRBJ2-7	15	TGTGCCAGTAGTACAGGGGGAGTGCCCATCTACGAGCAGTACTTC	CASSTGGVPIYEQYF
TRBV4-3	TRBD2	-	TRBJ2-3	20	TGCGCCAGCAGCTTCCGAAAGGGGGCTAGCGGGGGCTCTAGCACAGATACGCAGTATTTT	CASSFRKGASGGSSTDTQYF
TRBV7-4	-	-	TRBJ2-4	13	TGTGCCAGCAGAATAGTCGCCAAAAACATTCAGTACTTC	CASRIVAKNIQYF
TRBV7-3	-	-	TRBJ2-7	15	TGTGCCAGCAGCTTGGGTCAGGGAAGCTCCTACGAGCAGTACTTC	CASSLGQGSSYEQYF
TRBV7-9	-	once	TRBJ1-1	15	TGTGCCAGCAGCTTAGATAGGCAGGGATTAACTGAAGCTTTCTTT	CASSLDRQGLTEAFF
TRBV9	-	-	TRBJ2-2	14	TGTGCCAGCAGCAGAAACTCGAACACCGGGGAGCTGTTTTTT	CASSRNSNTGELFF
TRBV5-8	-	once	TRBJ2-7	13	TGTGCCAGCCCCCGGGCGGGTCACTACGAGCAGTACTTC	CASPRAGHYEQYF
TRBV3-1/TRBV3-2	-	-	TRBJ2-3	15	TGTGCCAGCAGACCGGGATCCTTCGGTGTAGATACGCAGTATTTT	CASRPGSFGVDTQYF
TRBV28	TRBD1	-	TRBJ1-1	14	TGTGCCAGCGGGCAGGGGGCGGGATGGACTGAAGCTTTCTTT	CASGQGAGWTEAFF
TRBV7-9	-	-	TRBJ2-5	15	TGTGCCAGCAGCTACGGAGGACAGAGCCAAGAGACCCAGTACTTC	CASSYGGQSQETQYF
TRBV5-1	-	few	TRBJ1-4	16	TGCGCCAGCAGCTGGACTACCCAGGGTAGTAATGAAAAACTGTTTTTT	CASSWTTQGSNEKLFF
TRBV20-1	-	-	TRBJ1-5	14	TGCAGTGCTAGTCGACAGGCTAGCAATCAGCCCCAGCATTTT	CSASRQASNQPQHF
TRBV7-6	-	-	TRBJ2-5	14	TGTGCCAGCAGCTCGCGACTGCAACAAGAGACCCAGTACTTC	CASSSRLQQETQYF
TRBV7-3	TRBD2	-	TRBJ2-6	19	TGTGCCAGCAGGCCGACCCCGGGACTAGCGGGGAACAGGGCCAACGTCCTGACTTTC	CASRPTPGLAGNRANVLTF
TRBV10-2	TRBD1	-	TRBJ1-1	15	TGCGCCACCTGCCCCGACAGGGGACTGAACACTGAAGCTTTCTTT	CATCPDRGLNTEAFF
TRBV5-1	TRBD1	-	TRBJ2-5	15	TGCGCCAGCGGTAGGCTGACAGGGGGCTTAGAGACCCAGTACTTC	CASGRLTGGLETQYF
TRBV28	TRBD1	-	TRBJ1-4	14	TGTGCCAGCAGTGATCCAGGGGGTGGGGAAAAACTGTTTTTT	CASSDPGGGEKLFF
TRBV29-1	TRBD1	-	TRBJ2-3	13	TGCAGCGTTGTAAGGGGGCGCACAGATACGCAGTATTTT	CSVVRGRTDTQYF
TRBV7-2	-	once	TRBJ2-2	16	TGTGCCAGCAGCTTATGGACGGGGGTGGGGACCGGGGAGCTGTTTTTT	CASSLWTGVGTGELFF
TRBV4-1	TRBD1	-	TRBJ1-5	15	TGCGCCAGCAGCCAGGTTGACAGGGACAATCAGCCCCAGCATTTT	CASSQVDRDNQPQHF
TRBV19	-	-	TRBJ2-3	15	TGTGCCAGTAGTATGTCTCACCAAGCCACAGATACGCAGTATTTT	CASSMSHQATDTQYF
TRBV14	TRBD2	-	TRBJ2-5	16	TGTGCCAGCAGCCAGTGGACTAGCGGGAGAAAAGAGACCCAGTACTTC	CASSQWTSGRKETQYF
TRBV6-4	TRBD2	once	TRBJ2-3	15	TGTGCCAGCAGCCCACTAGCGACTTCGACAGATACGCAGTATTTT	CASSPLATSTDTQYF
TRBV5-3	TRBD1	-	TRBJ1-2	13	TGTGCCAGAAGCTTGGACAGGGGGGTCGGCTACACCTTC	CARSLDRGVGYTF
TRBV6-2/TRBV6-3	-	-	TRBJ1-1	15	TGTGCCAGCAGTTACCCCTACGGTAAGAACACTGAAGCTTTCTTT	CASSYPYGKNTEAFF
TRBV10-3	TRBD2	-	TRBJ2-3	14	TGTGCCATCAGTCTAGCGGGAGCGGCAGATACGCAGTATTTT	CAISLAGAADTQYF
TRBV27	-	-	TRBJ1-2	14	TGTGCCAGCAGTTTCAGGGGTCAGGTCTATGGCTACACCTTC	CASSFRGQVYGYTF
TRBV29-1	-	-	TRBJ1-6	14	TGCAGCGTTGGGCAGGGGACGGGTAATTCACCCCTCCACTTT	CSVGQGTGNSPLHF
TRBV18	-	-	TRBJ2-5	15	TGTGCCAGCTCACCCGCAGGGATGGGGGGAGAGACCCAGTACTTC	CASSPAGMGGETQYF
TRBV15	-	few	TRBJ1-4	14	TGTGCCTCCAAAGTCGAAGCCGATAATGAAAAACTGTTTTTT	CASKVEADNEKLFF
TRBV5-8	-	-	TRBJ2-3	13	TGTGCCAGCAGCTTGTTAGTCACAGATACGCAGTATTTT	CASSLLVTDTQYF
TRBV5-1	-	-	TRBJ2-3	14	TGCGCCAGCAGCCGTAGCGCTAGCACAGATACGCAGTATTTT	CASSRSASTDTQYF
TRBV21-1	-	-	TRBJ2-1	12	TGTGCCAGCAGCAAAGTAGACAATGAGCAGTTCTTC	CASSKVDNEQFF
TRBV11-2	-	-	TRBJ1-3	19	TGTGCCAGCAGCCCTCGGGGGGTCCTAGCGGGTGGTCATGGAAACACCATATATTTT	CASSPRGVLAGGHGNTIYF
TRBV27	-	-	TRBJ2-1	17	TGTGCCAGCAGTTTAGCGGAGGGTAGGGATCGGATTAATGAGCAGTTCTTC	CASSLAEGRDRINEQFF
TRBV7-2	-	-	TRBJ1-1	11	TGTGCCACAGCACTAGACACTGAAGCTTTCTTT	CATALDTEAFF
TRBV18	TRBD1	-	TRBJ1-1	15	TGTGCCAGCTCACCGACAGGGGAAGCGAACACTGAAGCTTTCTTT	CASSPTGEANTEAFF
TRBV24-1	TRBD1	-	TRBJ1-1	16	TGTGCCACCAGTGACCCCGGACAGGGGGCAATCACTGAAGCTTTCTTT	CATSDPGQGAITEAFF
TRBV18	TRBD2	-	TRBJ2-1	15	TGTGCCAGCTCAGTTAGCGGGGGGGCCTACAATGAGCAGTTCTTC	CASSVSGGAYNEQFF
TRBV2	TRBD1	few	TRBJ1-6	13	TGTGCCAGCAAAAGGGACAGGGAATCACCCCTCCACTTT	CASKRDRESPLHF
TRBV14	TRBD1	-	TRBJ2-5	15	TGTGCCAGCAGCCCCCGGACAGGGGCGGGAGAGACCCAGTACTTC	CASSPRTGAGETQYF
TRBV7-2	TRBD2	-	TRBJ2-1	17	TGTGCCAGCAGCTTATTCCCTAGCGGGGGGGATAGGAATGAGCAGTTCTTC	CASSLFPSGGDRNEQFF
TRBV19	-	-	TRBJ2-3	12	TGTGCCAGTAGTTTAAGCACAGATACGCAGTATTTT	CASSLSTDTQYF
TRBV5-4	TRBD1	-	TRBJ2-6	17	TGTGCCAGCAGCTTGGGACAGGGGGCGTCTGGGGCCAACGTCCTGACTTTC	CASSLGQGASGANVLTF
TRBV19	-	-	TRBJ2-1	15	TGTGCCAGTAGTACCGAGCGGAGGCCCTACAATGAGCAGTTCTTC	CASSTERRPYNEQFF
TRBV2	-	few	TRBJ1-2	17	TGTGCCAGCAGTGACAAGTTCGGCCAGGGAGGTAACTATGGCTACACCTTC	CASSDKFGQGGNYGYTF
TRBV7-2	-	once	TRBJ2-7	12	TGTGCCAGCAGCAAAGACAGCTACGAGCAGTACTTC	CASSKDSYEQYF
TRBV19	-	-	TRBJ2-7	16	TGTGCCAGTAGTATCGAACAGGAACCTCGCTCCTACGAGCAGTACTTC	CASSIEQEPRSYEQYF
TRBV5-1	-	-	TRBJ2-2	14	TGCGCCAGCAGCTTGGAGGGAGGCACCGGGGAGCTGTTTTTT	CASSLEGGTGELFF
TRBV5-6	-	-	TRBJ2-3	16	TGTGCCAGCACCTATGGGGCTCGCCTTAGCACAGATACGCAGTATTTT	CASTYGARLSTDTQYF
TRBV27	TRBD2	-	TRBJ2-1	16	TGTGCCAGCAGTGTAAGGACTAGCGGGTTGTACAATGAGCAGTTCTTC	CASSVRTSGLYNEQFF
TRBV27	-	-	TRBJ1-5	13	TGTGCCAGCAGTATCAGGGGAAATCAGCCCCAGCATTTT	CASSIRGNQPQHF